This TCR beta chain was identified in a study of CD8+ T cells in alopecia areata (dated by TCRdb to 2017 to 2018). For the wider study: The treated patients, all with moderate-to-severe alopecia areata, were enrolled in an open-label pilot trial of oral tofacitinib given at 5 to 10 mg twice daily. Tofacitinib was administered for 6 to 18 months, and 6 months of follow-up off drug were then conducted to assess delayed response and recurrence. For the treated patients, the SALT score, which quantifies what percentage of scalp surface area is affected, served as the measure of disease severity. High-throughput TCRbeta sequencing was used to examine T cell clonal expansion in alopecia areata in both the C3H/HeJ mouse model and human patients. On the human side, TCRbeta sequencing was run on scalp tissue and on sorted CD4+ and CD8+ peripheral blood T cells from healthy controls and from alopecia areata patients with either patchy or totalis/universalis disease. Biopsies were taken from tofacitinib-treated patients at baseline and again at 4 and 24 weeks into treatment, and several of those patients also had a later scalp biopsy. Clonality in the scalp was compared among normal scalp (n=4), patchy alopecia areata scalp (n=8), and alopecia totalis/universalis scalp (n=8). The RNA source kit depended on sample type: the PAXgene miRNA kit for fixed scalp, the miRNeasy kit for PBMCs, and the RNeasy kit for mouse skin. TCRbeta CDR3 regions were amplified by immunoSEQ multiplex PCR using 35 Vbeta forward and 13 Jbeta reverse primers.

Taken from cysteine to phenylalanine, the CDR3 has 14 residues. Only the CDR3 part of the read is kept: 42 bases, read in frame from the first base. The germline V gene (reference sequence) yields GTSNPN for CDR1 and SVGIG for CDR2. Trimming costs V 3 bases and J 5 bases, and their ends lie 11 bases apart. Broader findings and caveats from the paper: Because the treated cohort was small and included a single nonresponder, larger studies are needed to assess links between baseline CD8+ expansion and response. Resident alphabeta T cells in normal human skin are also sequenced, complicating scalp TCR repertoire analysis, unlike mouse skin dominated by gammadelta T cells. TCR sequences shared between patients were less clear than in mice, possibly partly because of HLA diversity in the patient population. Compared with normal scalp, lesional scalp had higher clonality and more expanded CD8+ clones, particularly in alopecia totalis/universalis, a pattern that suggests antigenic drive. Many expanded lesional clones were found to persist in scalp and blood during tofacitinib treatment, and relapse after treatment cessation may be partly explained by this persistence. Tofacitinib significantly lowered scalp clonality and the number of expanded CD8+ clones among the top 100 scalp clones.

Comment on this clone: It has no known antigen specificity. No quality values exist for individual bases; no much larger clone is one base distant.

The protocol used for the library was the immunoSEQ multiplex PCR assay. RNA was extracted from all samples and reverse transcribed into cDNA, which served as template for TCR sequencing. First-strand cDNA was synthesized with SuperScript III using a 2:1 mix of oligo-dT and random hexamers. Amplification bias was assessed with a synthetic immune receptor repertoire, and residual bias was removed computationally. Turning to the authors' computational methods: After raw reads were preprocessed to remove errors, the CDR3 was defined following IMGT conventions as running from the conserved cysteine to phenylalanine. Clonality was computed by normalizing Shannon entropy by log2 of the number of productive unique TCRs and subtracting the result from 1. Whether scalp clones were CD4 or CD8 was inferred by matching scalp TCRbeta sequences against CD4 and CD8 repertoires sorted from blood. TCRdb holds this immuneACCESS table with in-frame rearrangements only. Some clones are missing; in checked studies, unresolved V genes explain under half, and the rest has no known cause. The D gene and trimming were derived from the DNA, and the V and J assignments and clone size from that table. This sample has about 220,000 clones in its table, and more than 45% of those were observed once. 1.5% to 2% of the sample comes from the top ten.

In light of the paper, this sample's time point label describes: four to five weeks on oral tofacitinib. The intended sense of this specimen's treatment or condition label: oral pan-JAK inhibitor, 5-10 mg twice daily. From alopecia areata patients, peripheral blood was collected along with lesional scalp punch biopsies. PBMCs were isolated by density centrifugation and stained for CD3, CD4 and CD8, after which CD4+ and CD8+ T cells were sorted on a FACSAria. This material consisted of CD4+ T cells sorted from blood, taken at week 4, from a patient treated with tofacitinib. This TCR was recovered from a human donor with alopecia areata. The receptor chain draws on TRBV30 and TRBJ1-6; the D gene lacks a confident call. The base sequence is TGTGCCTGGAGGAACGGGATCCATAATTCACCCCTCCACTTT. This sequence encodes CAWRNGIHNSPLHF.